This T cell receptor beta chain was retrieved from a study of blood T cell repertoires in COVID-19. Across the whole study: Whether acute or convalescent, the COVID-19 samples came from the United States, Italy and Spain. Nucleic acid was either cDNA or gDNA, and it came from T cells, B-cell-depleted T cells, or PBMCs.

A word on this clone: This specimen includes other DNA sequences encoding the same CDR3.

Authors' analysis steps: Amplification of reference gene primers provided the estimated nucleated cell counts. Only in-frame clones appear in the TCRdb table, and some are missing; sequencing was by immunoSEQ multiplex PCR. For V, J and clone size, that table is used; D and trimming come from the DNA. The sample yields nearly 300,000 clones, around 88% seen once. Between the trimmed V and J ends, which lost 1 base and 1 base, there was a span of 7 bases. Germline lookup yields CDR1 SEHNR and CDR2 FQNEAQ (reference sequence). The length of the CDR3 is 14 residues. Source material: peripheral blood. This clonotype originated in a woman aged 25 to 45 who had recovered from COVID-19. The V and J genes are TRBV7-9 and TRBJ1-1; D possibly corresponds to TRBD1 (5 bases). CDR3 loop: CASSLGGGNTEAFF. As DNA, the CDR3 is TGTGCCAGCAGCTTAGGCGGGGGGAACACTGAAGCTTTCTTT. Full variable domain (missing parts from reference TRBV7-9 and TRBJ1-1): DTGVSQNPRHKITKRGQNVTFRCDPISEHNRLYWYRQTLGQGPEFLTYFQNEAQLEKSRLLSDRFSAERPKGSFSTLEIQRTEQGDSAMYLCASSLGGGNTEAFFGQGTRLTVV.